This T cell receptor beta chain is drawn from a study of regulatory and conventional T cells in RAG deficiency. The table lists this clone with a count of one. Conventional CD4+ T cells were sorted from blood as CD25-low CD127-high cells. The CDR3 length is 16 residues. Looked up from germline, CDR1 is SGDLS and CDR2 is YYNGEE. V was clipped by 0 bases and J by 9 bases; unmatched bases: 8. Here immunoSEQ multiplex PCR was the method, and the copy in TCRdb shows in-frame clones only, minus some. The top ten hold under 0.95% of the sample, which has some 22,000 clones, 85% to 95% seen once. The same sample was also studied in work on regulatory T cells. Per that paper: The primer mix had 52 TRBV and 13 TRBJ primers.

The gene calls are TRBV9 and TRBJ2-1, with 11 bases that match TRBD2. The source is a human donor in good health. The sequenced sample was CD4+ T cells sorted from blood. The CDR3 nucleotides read TGTGCCAGCAGCGTAGGTCCACTAGCGGGAGCCGGTGAGCAGTTCTTC. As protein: CASSVGPLAGAGEQFF.